Below are 8 T cell receptor beta chains sequenced from a single sample in a study of T cell repertoires in cytomegalovirus infection. TCRdb re-called the reads through MiXCR, storing one row per CDR3 protein. The data hold roughly 860,000 distinct CDR3 sequences, with 30% to 35% observed a single time. Antigen specificity for these receptors is unknown. Sequences were derived from cultured CD8+ T cells from PBMCs, sampled from culture after CMV antigen stimulation. These receptors originate from a human donor in good health (CMV status not recorded). Some clones in this sample may be carry-over from other donors' samples.

J is TRBJ2-1 and V is TRBV24-1, with 7 bases aligning to TRBD1. J lost 3 bases, V lost 1 base, and 5 bases had no gene match. Germline loops: CDR1 KGHDR, CDR2 SFDVKD. This CDR3 region has 16 residues. This chain's CDR3 is CATSDFTGAGYNEQFF. The CDR3 coding sequence is TGTGCCACCAGTGATTTTACAGGGGCGGGCTACAATGAGCAGTTCTTC.

This rearrangement joins TRBV28 to TRBJ1-5; D call uncertain. Trimming removed 2 bases at V and 0 bases at J, with 11 bases between. Germline V gene lookup returns CDR1 MDHEN and CDR2 SYDVKM. The CDR3 totals 16 residues. The CDR3 reads CASSLGRTVSNQPQHF. CDR3 nucleotide sequence: TGTGCCAGCAGTTTAGGTAGGACGGTTAGCAATCAGCCCCAGCATTTT.

This clonotype has at least ten counts. The chain uses TRBV7-8 and TRBJ1-1; 8 nucleotides match TRBD1. The CDR3 length is 15 residues. Looked up from germline, CDR1 is SGHVS and CDR2 is FQNEAQ. Unmatched junction bases numbered 7, after V lost 6 bases and J lost 1 base. CDR3 region: CASRSAGQGNTEAFF. In DNA, the CDR3 is TGTGCCAGCAGGTCCGCCGGACAGGGGAACACTGAAGCTTTCTTT.

This clonotype was recorded a few times. The chain combines TRBV7-6 with TRBJ2-5; the match to TRBD1 covers 9 bases. Germline values: CDR1 SGHVS, CDR2 FNYEAQ. V trimming: 3 bases; J trimming: 2 bases; junction bases outside the gene matches: 4. This CDR3 is 15 amino acids long. CDR3 in DNA: TGTGCCAGCAGCTTGGGACAGGGAACACAAGAGACCCAGTACTTC. It encodes CASSLGQGTQETQYF. The full variable domain, completed using reference TRBV7-6 and TRBJ2-5, is GAGVSQSPRYKVTKRGQDVALRCDPISGHVSLYWYRQALGQGPEFLTYFNYEAQQDKSGLPNDRFSAERPEGSISTLTIQRTEQRDSAMYRCASSLGQGTQETQYFGPGTRLLVL.

This clonotype occurred a few times. This sequence joins TRBV7-6 and TRBJ2-3; maybe TRBD2 (6 bases). Germline V CDR1 and CDR2: SGHVS, FNYEAQ. V was shortened by 0 bases and J by 3 bases, with 13 bases between the two germline ends. There are 16 residues in the CDR3. Here the CDR3 reads CASSLAFRRGTDTQYF. The CDR3 DNA reads as TGTGCCAGCAGCTTAGCGTTTCGGCGGGGTACAGATACGCAGTATTTT. The variable domain in full, with the rest retrieved from reference TRBV7-6 and TRBJ2-3, is GAGVSQSPRYKVTKRGQDVALRCDPISGHVSLYWYRQALGQGPEFLTYFNYEAQQDKSGLPNDRFSAERPEGSISTLTIQRTEQRDSAMYRCASSLAFRRGTDTQYFGPGTRLTVL.

This sequence joins TRBV5-1 and TRBJ1-1; 11 bases map to TRBD1. The CDR3 consists of 16 residues. Germline CDR1 SGHRS, CDR2 YFSETQ. V lost 3 bases, J lost 4 bases, and 8 bases stayed unmatched. CDR3 DNA: TGCGCCAGCAGCTCCGGGACAGGGGGTGAAGGCACTGAAGCTTTCTTT. Translating gives CASSSGTGGEGTEAFF. The complete variable domain, with remaining parts taken from reference TRBV5-1 and TRBJ1-1, reads KAGVTQTPRYLIKTRGQQVTLSCSPISGHRSVSWYQQTPGQGLQFLFEYFSETQRNKGNFPGRFSGRQFSNSRSEMNVSTLELGDSALYLCASSSGTGGEGTEAFFGQGTRLTVV.

This clonotype was counted many times. CDR3 protein: CASSLGAATGELFF. The CDR3 nucleotides read TGTGCCAGCAGCCTGGGCGCGGCCACCGGGGAGCTGTTTTTT. The rearrangement joins TRBV27 to TRBJ2-2; no firm D call. V dropped 6 bases and J dropped 4 bases, with 12 bases sitting between them. Germline V lookup: CDR1 MNHEY, CDR2 SMNVEV (reference sequence). This CDR3 is 14 amino acids long.

The genes are TRBV5-1 and TRBJ1-4; D unresolved. The CDR3 sequence is 17 residues long. Germline values: CDR1 SGHRS, CDR2 YFSETQ. Trimming left V 0 bases short and J 0 bases short, with 12 bases between. CDR3 sequence (DNA): TGCGCCAGCAGCTTGGGGGCTGGAATTGCAACTAATGAAAAACTGTTTTTT. This translates into CASSLGAGIATNEKLFF.